The clone carrying this TCR beta chain was seen at least ten times. Its matching antigen is unknown. These data are taken from a study of T cells in Graves' hyperthyroidism and ophthalmopathy. Findings of the study overall: In blood, most of the thyroid clonotypes expanded above 0.001 were also present.

Based on clinical symptoms, serum thyroxine and TRAb, thyroid ultrasound and orbital computed tomography, diagnoses were reached. The V and J ends lost 5 bases and 0 bases respectively, with 16 bases between them. There are 17 residues in the CDR3. Germline-derived CDR1 and CDR2 are KGHDR and SFDVKD. RNA transcripts were the template for amplifying TCR beta CDR3 regions. Researchers ran a first-round RT-PCR on the TCR CDR3 using the HTBI primer set. TCRdb re-derived calls from the multiplex PCR reads in MiXCR, one entry per CDR3 protein. The data contain under 350,000 distinct CDR3 sequences, less than 30% of them singletons.

Sequenced material: blood. The chain has TRBV24-1 and TRBJ2-4, with D perhaps TRBD1 or TRBD2 (5 bases each). The TCR was taken from a man in his forties with Graves' hyperthyroidism that later progressed to Graves' ophthalmopathy. The DNA for the CDR3 is TGTGCCACCAGTGGCTCGGGACCAGGACTAGCCAAAAACATTCAGTACTTC. Encoded protein: CATSGSGPGLAKNIQYF.